The rows below give T cell receptor beta chains drawn from one sample of a study of T cell changes during pregnancy in multiple sclerosis. Clones were sequenced by immunoSEQ multiplex PCR, and TCRdb holds only the in-frame ones, with some missing. Of roughly 36,000 clones in the sample, roughly 90% are singletons; the top ten hold 3.5% to 5.5%. The source material was peripheral blood, sampled in the second trimester of pregnancy. The receptors were sampled from a female donor in good health, enrolled as a control in a pregnancy study. Each CDR3 is given with its conserved first and last residue. Fields, in order: V gene, J gene, clone size, D gene, CDR3 protein, CDR3 DNA. The D gene is left open where the match is weak. Clone size appears in some rows only: once, few, many, or a class for an expanded clone.

V: TRBV19; J: TRBJ2-3; size: NA; D: TRBD2; CDR3: CASSTNGLAGADTQYF; DNA: TGTGCCAGTAGTACCAACGGACTAGCGGGTGCAGATACGCAGTATTTT
V: TRBV6-5; J: TRBJ2-1; size: NA; D: TRBD2; CDR3: CASRSGQYNEQFF; DNA: TGTGCCAGCCGTAGCGGGCAGTACAATGAGCAGTTCTTC
V: TRBV9; J: TRBJ2-1; size: NA; D: TRBD1; CDR3: CASSVVGQGLYNEQFF; DNA: TGTGCCAGCAGCGTAGTGGGACAGGGGTTATACAATGAGCAGTTCTTC
V: TRBV28; J: TRBJ1-2; size: NA; D: TRBD1; CDR3: CASSPQFTGGHGTF; DNA: TGTGCCAGCAGTCCGCAATTTACAGGGGGTCACGGCACCTTC
V: TRBV6-5; J: TRBJ2-3; size: NA; D: NA; CDR3: CASSFKQGISTDTQYF; DNA: TGTGCCAGCAGTTTCAAACAGGGTATTAGCACAGATACGCAGTATTTT
V: TRBV18; J: TRBJ2-3; size: NA; D: NA; CDR3: CASSPYRAGNTDTQYF; DNA: TGTGCCAGCTCACCATATCGAGCCGGGAACACAGATACGCAGTATTTT
V: TRBV10-1; J: TRBJ2-1; size: NA; D: NA; CDR3: CASSDHTGDTGGPNEQFF; DNA: TGCGCCAGCAGTGACCACACAGGGGACACCGGGGGCCCCAATGAGCAGTTCTTC
V: TRBV6-5; J: TRBJ1-6; size: NA; D: NA; CDR3: CASLVASPLHF; DNA: TGTGCCAGCCTGGTAGCTTCACCCCTCCACTTT
V: TRBV2; J: TRBJ1-2; size: NA; D: NA; CDR3: CASRRTATNYGYTF; DNA: TGTGCCAGCAGGAGGACAGCAACTAACTATGGCTACACCTTC
V: TRBV7-3; J: TRBJ2-7; size: NA; D: TRBD2; CDR3: CASSLLGLAGAEQYF; DNA: TGTGCCAGCAGCTTATTGGGTCTAGCGGGGGCCGAGCAGTACTTC
V: TRBV28; J: TRBJ2-2; size: NA; D: NA; CDR3: CASSPIGLANTGELFF; DNA: TGTGCCAGCAGCCCCATCGGACTTGCAAACACCGGGGAGCTGTTTTTT
V: TRBV7-2; J: TRBJ2-3; size: once; D: TRBD2; CDR3: CASSSPAAGGPDTQYF; DNA: TGTGCCAGCAGCTCGCCGGCGGCGGGGGGGCCAGATACGCAGTATTTT
V: TRBV11-2; J: TRBJ1-5; size: NA; D: NA; CDR3: CASSRTGSGQPQHF; DNA: TGTGCCAGCAGTCGAACAGGGTCGGGTCAGCCCCAGCATTTT
V: TRBV7-2; J: TRBJ2-3; size: NA; D: TRBD1; CDR3: CASSWDRGTDTQYF; DNA: TGTGCCAGCAGCTGGGACAGGGGAACAGATACGCAGTATTTT
V: TRBV7-9; J: TRBJ2-2; size: once; D: NA; CDR3: CASSFSGASRTGELFF; DNA: TGTGCCAGCAGCTTTTCAGGGGCTTCGCGCACCGGGGAGCTGTTTTTT
V: TRBV5-1; J: TRBJ2-5; size: NA; D: TRBD1; CDR3: CASSPGDRENQYF; DNA: TGCGCCAGCAGCCCCGGGGACAGGGAGAACCAGTACTTC
V: TRBV18; J: TRBJ2-3; size: NA; D: NA; CDR3: CASSPPSRTDTQYF; DNA: TGTGCCAGCTCACCACCGAGTCGCACAGATACGCAGTATTTT
V: TRBV2; J: TRBJ1-1; size: NA; D: NA; CDR3: CASRIREVGNTEAFF; DNA: TGTGCCAGCAGAATCAGGGAAGTCGGGAACACTGAAGCTTTCTTT
V: TRBV5-1; J: TRBJ1-4; size: NA; D: TRBD1; CDR3: CASSSGQGSEKLFF; DNA: TGCGCCAGCAGCAGCGGACAGGGGAGTGAAAAACTGTTTTTT
V: TRBV6-1; J: TRBJ2-1; size: NA; D: NA; CDR3: CASSDLPWPREQFF; DNA: TGTGCCAGCAGTGATCTTCCGTGGCCAAGAGAGCAGTTCTTC
V: TRBV5-6; J: TRBJ1-4; size: NA; D: TRBD1; CDR3: CASSPWTGHFEKLFF; DNA: TGTGCCAGCAGCCCCTGGACAGGGCATTTTGAAAAACTGTTTTTT
V: TRBV27; J: TRBJ2-1; size: NA; D: NA; CDR3: CASISGRGSYNEQFF; DNA: TGTGCCAGCATAAGTGGGAGGGGGTCCTACAATGAGCAGTTCTTC
V: TRBV9; J: TRBJ2-7; size: NA; D: TRBD1; CDR3: CASSPWDSSYEQYF; DNA: TGTGCCAGCAGCCCCTGGGACAGCTCCTACGAGCAGTACTTC
V: TRBV30; J: TRBJ1-3; size: NA; D: NA; CDR3: CAWSHRRGPSGNTIYF; DNA: TGTGCCTGGAGTCACCGGAGGGGACCCTCTGGAAACACCATATATTTT
V: TRBV6-5; J: TRBJ2-3; size: NA; D: NA; CDR3: CASSKTEADTQYF; DNA: TGTGCCAGCAGTAAGACTGAGGCAGATACGCAGTATTTT
V: TRBV5-4; J: TRBJ2-5; size: NA; D: TRBD1; CDR3: CASSRPGQGIQETQYF; DNA: TGTGCCAGCAGCCGCCCGGGACAGGGCATCCAAGAGACCCAGTACTTC
V: TRBV11-2; J: TRBJ2-1; size: NA; D: TRBD2; CDR3: CASSLAGLAGDHNEQFF; DNA: TGTGCCAGCAGCTTAGCGGGACTAGCGGGGGACCACAATGAGCAGTTCTTC
V: TRBV9; J: TRBJ2-5; size: NA; D: NA; CDR3: CASSQGQKETQYF; DNA: TGTGCCAGCAGCCAAGGACAGAAAGAGACCCAGTACTTC
V: TRBV5-1; J: TRBJ1-1; size: NA; D: TRBD1; CDR3: CASSRHRDRGVSTEAFF; DNA: TGCGCCAGCAGCCGCCACCGGGACAGGGGAGTGAGCACTGAAGCTTTCTTT
V: TRBV7-6; J: TRBJ2-3; size: NA; D: TRBD2; CDR3: CASSPIAGGGTDTQYF; DNA: TGTGCCAGCAGCCCGATAGCGGGGGGTGGAACAGATACGCAGTATTTT
V: TRBV7-2; J: TRBJ2-7; size: NA; D: NA; CDR3: CASSLGGARYEQYF; DNA: TGTGCCAGCAGCTTAGGGGGAGCGAGGTACGAGCAGTACTTC
V: TRBV7-6; J: TRBJ2-7; size: NA; D: TRBD2; CDR3: CASSSNGLAITYEQYF; DNA: TGTGCCAGCAGCTCGAACGGACTAGCGATTACCTACGAGCAGTACTTC
V: TRBV19; J: TRBJ1-5; size: NA; D: NA; CDR3: CASSMTGNQPQHF; DNA: TGTGCCAGTAGTATGACAGGCAATCAGCCCCAGCATTTT
V: TRBV5-4; J: TRBJ2-7; size: once; D: NA; CDR3: CASSSPLNHYEQYF; DNA: TGTGCCAGCAGCTCACCACTGAATCACTACGAGCAGTACTTC
V: TRBV6-1; J: TRBJ1-5; size: NA; D: NA; CDR3: CASSEAPGLGNQPQHF; DNA: TGTGCCAGCAGTGAAGCGCCGGGGTTAGGCAATCAGCCCCAGCATTTT
V: TRBV9; J: TRBJ2-2; size: NA; D: TRBD1; CDR3: CASGWGQGDTGELFF; DNA: TGTGCCAGCGGGTGGGGACAGGGAGACACCGGGGAGCTGTTTTTT
V: TRBV7-6; J: TRBJ2-1; size: NA; D: TRBD1; CDR3: CASSLVDRVLQRNNEQFF; DNA: TGTGCCAGCAGCTTAGTCGACAGGGTCCTACAGAGAAACAATGAGCAGTTCTTC
V: TRBV6-1; J: TRBJ2-3; size: NA; D: TRBD1; CDR3: CASSSGTVTDTQYF; DNA: TGTGCCAGCAGTTCCGGGACAGTCACAGATACGCAGTATTTT
V: TRBV4-3; J: TRBJ2-3; size: NA; D: TRBD1; CDR3: CASSQDRDRGFDTQYF; DNA: TGCGCCAGCAGCCAAGACCGGGACAGGGGATTTGATACGCAGTATTTT
V: TRBV7-2; J: TRBJ1-1; size: NA; D: NA; CDR3: CASSLGGGRGTEAFF; DNA: TGTGCCAGCAGCTTAGGTGGGGGTCGGGGGACTGAAGCTTTCTTT
V: TRBV5-1; J: TRBJ1-6; size: NA; D: TRBD1; CDR3: CASSTGQGYNSPLHF; DNA: TGCGCCAGCAGCACTGGACAGGGCTATAATTCACCCCTCCACTTT
V: TRBV6-4; J: TRBJ1-2; size: few; D: NA; CDR3: CASSDESGPGGANYGYTF; DNA: TGTGCCAGCAGTGATGAGTCGGGCCCAGGAGGTGCTAACTATGGCTACACCTTC
V: TRBV9; J: TRBJ1-6; size: NA; D: NA; CDR3: CASSVEGSGSYNSPLHF; DNA: TGTGCCAGCAGCGTAGAGGGCAGCGGCTCCTATAATTCACCCCTCCACTTT
V: TRBV18; J: TRBJ2-3; size: NA; D: NA; CDR3: CASSPERDTQYF; DNA: TGTGCCAGCTCACCGGAGAGGGATACGCAGTATTTT
V: TRBV6-5; J: TRBJ2-7; size: NA; D: TRBD1; CDR3: CATTRTGRDEQYF; DNA: TGTGCCACCACCCGGACAGGGCGTGATGAGCAGTACTTC
V: TRBV2; J: TRBJ2-1; size: NA; D: NA; CDR3: CASSDGRGGSYNEQFF; DNA: TGTGCCAGCAGTGATGGGAGGGGGGGCTCCTACAATGAGCAGTTCTTC
V: TRBV29-1; J: TRBJ2-7; size: NA; D: TRBD1; CDR3: CSAGQGSVNEQYF; DNA: TGCAGCGCCGGACAGGGGTCAGTAAACGAGCAGTACTTC
V: TRBV5-4; J: TRBJ2-1; size: NA; D: TRBD2; CDR3: CASRYGLAEANEQFF; DNA: TGTGCCAGCAGATACGGACTAGCCGAAGCGAATGAGCAGTTCTTC
V: TRBV6-6; J: TRBJ2-3; size: NA; D: TRBD2; CDR3: CASRHPAGGTDTQYF; DNA: TGTGCCAGCAGACACCCAGCGGGAGGCACAGATACGCAGTATTTT
V: TRBV5-1; J: TRBJ2-7; size: NA; D: NA; CDR3: CASTRDFSGYEQYF; DNA: TGCGCCAGCACCCGGGACTTCTCCGGCTACGAGCAGTACTTC
V: TRBV7-9; J: TRBJ2-5; size: NA; D: TRBD1; CDR3: CASSTRQGAVETQYF; DNA: TGTGCCAGCAGCACCCGACAGGGGGCGGTGGAGACCCAGTACTTC
V: TRBV9; J: TRBJ2-1; size: NA; D: NA; CDR3: CASSPLPYNEQFF; DNA: TGTGCCAGCAGCCCACTCCCCTACAATGAGCAGTTCTTC